Listed here are 23 T cell receptor beta chains from one sample, sequenced in a study of Graves' ophthalmopathy and Graves' hyperthyroidism listed by TCRdb under 2018. TCRdb names Illumina HiSeq 2000 as the instrument used. For repertoire sequencing, TCR beta CDR3 regions were amplified from RNA transcripts. A first-round RT-PCR used HTBI primers with the Qiagen OneStep RT-PCR kit, followed by a second-round multiplex PCR, size selection and purification. The public sequencing data were trimmed at Q25 with fastp and processed into clonotypes with MiXCR by TCRdb, which kept only in-frame beta chains. Rows are unified per CDR3 protein, each entry keeping the most common DNA and genes. For this sample there are about 500,000 distinct CDR3 sequences; 39% appear just once. The ten most abundant clones make up about 4.6% of the sample. The specimen was peripheral blood or thyroid tissue (not recorded which). The receptor set was obtained from an adult man with Graves' hyperthyroidism.

The sample holds many counts of this clonotype. The chain joins TRBV5-1 to TRBJ2-5, with no clear D. The CDR3 runs 12 residues. CDR1 and CDR2 (germline): SGHRS, YFSETQ. Trimming left V 5 bases short and J 4 bases short, with 9 bases between. This CDR3 reads CASSPVGETQYF. In nucleotides, the CDR3 is TGCGCCAGCAGTCCTGTTGGAGAGACCCAGTACTTC.

The rearrangement links TRBV6-5 to TRBJ2-2; 8 bases map to TRBD2. With V trimmed by 4 bases and J by 6 bases, 13 bases remained unmatched. The CDR3 totals 17 residues. CDR1 and CDR2 from the germline V gene are MNHEY and SVGAGI. Written as DNA, the CDR3 is TGTGCCAGCAGTTCCCCGCGAGGGAGCGGGGGCCCCGGGGAGCTGTTTTTT. Its protein product is CASSSPRGSGGPGELFF.

J is TRBJ2-7 and V is TRBV7-9; D might be TRBD2 (5 bases). Germline V gene lookup returns CDR1 SEHNR and CDR2 FQNEAQ (reference sequence). Trimming pared 6 bases from V and 7 bases from J, leaving 13 bases between. The CDR3 consists of 12 residues. CDR3 sequence (DNA): TGTGCCAGCAGTGACATGTCGGGGGAGCAGTACTTC. Translation gives CASSDMSGEQYF.

The gene calls are TRBV7-9 and TRBJ1-2, with D possibly being TRBD1 (6 bases). This CDR3 contains 17 residues. V lost 4 bases to trimming and J lost 1 base, with 19 bases between them. The germline V gene encodes CDR1 SEHNR and CDR2 FQNEAQ (reference sequence). The CDR3 nucleotides are TGTGCCAGCAGCTCGGGACTAGCGGGGGGCGTTAACTATGGCTACACCTTC. Translated: CASSSGLAGGVNYGYTF.

On this clonotype itself: It may be a read error: a sequence one base away is much more abundant. The V call is TRBV5-1, the J call TRBJ2-7; weak D call: TRBD1 (6 bases). V was pared by 4 bases and J by 6 bases, with 14 bases between. Per the germline V gene, CDR1 is SGHRS and CDR2 is YFSETQ. The CDR3 spans 13 residues. Written as DNA, the CDR3 is TGCGCCAGCAGCGCGATAACAGGGATCGAGCAGTACTTC. As protein: CASSAITGIEQYF.

At least ten counts were recorded for this clonotype. The chain is built from TRBV5-6 and TRBJ2-7; D uncertain. Germline CDR1 is SGHDT and CDR2 is YYEEEE. The CDR3 length is 15 residues. Trimming stripped 1 base from V and 0 bases from J, with 11 bases between. The chain's CDR3 is CASSLPDQSSYEQYF. Here the CDR3 DNA reads TGTGCCAGCAGCTTGCCGGACCAAAGCTCCTACGAGCAGTACTTC. Supplemented by reference TRBV5-6 and TRBJ2-7, the full variable domain reads DAGVTQSPTHLIKTRGQQVTLRCSPKSGHDTVSWYQQALGQGPQFIFQYYEEEERQRGNFPDRFSGHQFPNYSSELNVNALLLGDSALYLCASSLPDQSSYEQYFGPGTRLTVT.

The V gene is TRBV20-1, the J gene TRBJ2-5; 14 bases fit TRBD2. The J call may be wrong; the DNA end is better matched by TRBJ2-1. The CDR3 contains 15 residues. CDR1 DFQATT and CDR2 SNEGSKA come from the germline V gene (reference sequence). Written as DNA, the CDR3 is TGCAGTGCCACCAGACTAGCGGGGGGGCCCAATGAGCAGTTCTTC. Amino acid sequence: CSATRLAGGPNEQFF.

A single count supports this clonotype. The CDR3 reads CASSLAVGALHF. CDR3 DNA: TGTGCCAGCAGCTTAGCGGTGGGGGCCCTCCACTTT. The chain uses TRBV7-2 and TRBJ1-6; D is possibly TRBD1 (5 bases). CDR3 length: 12 residues. Trimming pared 0 bases from V and 14 bases from J, leaving 8 bases between. From germline, CDR1 is SGHTA and CDR2 FQGNSA.

V gene TRBV2 combines with J gene TRBJ2-2; D is possibly TRBD1 or TRBD2 (5 bases each). V was cut by 2 bases and J by 4 bases, with 8 bases left in between. Germline values: CDR1 SNHLY, CDR2 FYNNEI. This CDR3 is 14 amino acids long. The CDR3 is CASSEMGTTGELFF. DNA of the CDR3: TGTGCCAGCAGTGAAATGGGGACCACCGGGGAGCTGTTTTTT.

The chain uses TRBV7-9 and TRBJ1-2; weak D call: TRBD1 (5 bases). Looked up from germline, CDR1 is SEHNR and CDR2 is FQNEAQ (reference sequence). V was trimmed by 2 bases and J by 1 base, leaving 14 bases between them. The CDR3 spans 16 residues. The CDR3 reads CASSLMVRDYNYGYTF. CDR3 nucleotides: TGTGCCAGCAGCTTAATGGTCCGGGACTATAACTATGGCTACACCTTC.

In this sample, this clonotype turned up many times. This sequence joins TRBV19 and TRBJ1-1; D might be TRBD1 (5 bases). The CDR3 covers 14 residues. In germline, CDR1 is LNHDA, CDR2 SQIVND (reference sequence). Between the trimmed V and J ends, which lost 3 bases and 5 bases, there was a span of 13 bases. The CDR3 loop reads CASSIFGTGTEAFF. The CDR3 nucleotides read TGTGCCAGTAGTATTTTTGGGACTGGGACTGAAGCTTTCTTT.

This clonotype has only a few counts. In DNA form, the CDR3 reads TGTGCCAGCAGTGCCAGACAGGGCCTTGGCACTGAAGCTTTCTTT. The encoded protein is CASSARQGLGTEAFF. This rearrangement joins TRBV28 to TRBJ1-1; the match to TRBD1 covers 7 bases. The CDR3 runs to 15 residues. Germline values: CDR1 MDHEN, CDR2 SYDVKM. V shed 5 bases and J 4 bases; nucleotides not matched to a gene: 10.

This clonotype has just a few counts. CDR3 loop: CASSLVGLAGGPYEQYF. The CDR3, as DNA: TGTGCCAGCAGCTTAGTGGGACTAGCGGGAGGGCCGTACGAGCAGTACTTC. The chain carries TRBV7-9 and TRBJ2-7, with 16 positions matching TRBD2. Trimming took 1 base from V and 4 from J; bases not matched to a gene: 4. The CDR3 has 17 amino acids. The germline V gene has CDR1 SEHNR and CDR2 FQNEAQ (reference sequence).

This clonotype was observed at least ten times. This rearrangement joins TRBV6-5 to TRBJ1-4; weak D call: TRBD1 (5 bases). The CDR3 runs to 16 residues. The V gene's germline CDR1 is MNHEY and CDR2 SVGAGI. V gave up 2 bases and J gave up 4 bases, with 14 bases separating them. The CDR3 coding sequence is TGTGCCAGCAGTTACGGTTGGGCAGGGAGTAATGAAAAACTGTTTTTT. Protein sequence: CASSYGWAGSNEKLFF.

This clonotype has only a few counts. V gene TRBV29-1 combines with J gene TRBJ2-3; 11 bases agree with TRBD2. Germline V CDR1 and CDR2: SQVTM, ANQGSEA. This CDR3 region has 13 residues. The CDR3 region is CGGTSGNTDTQYF. The CDR3 bases are TGCGGAGGGACTAGCGGAAACACAGATACGCAGTATTTT.

CDR3 in amino acids: CASSLGQGIADTQYF. The CDR3, as DNA: TGTGCCAGCAGCTTAGGGCAGGGAATCGCAGATACGCAGTATTTT. V gene TRBV13 combines with J gene TRBJ2-3, with D possibly being TRBD1 (5 bases). The V end lost 0 bases, the J end lost 4 bases, and 11 bases lay between the germline ends. Germline lookup yields CDR1 PRHDT and CDR2 FYEKMQ (reference sequence). The CDR3 spans 15 residues.

A word on this clonotype: Because it lacks the conserved phenylalanine or tryptophan at the end, this CDR3 is likely a read error. The chain is built from TRBV7-9 and TRBJ2-5, with 8 bases lining up with TRBD1. V was pared by 3 bases and J by 4 bases, with 4 bases of the junction left unmatched. CDR3 size: 14 residues. Germline CDR1 SEHNR, CDR2 FQNEAQ (reference sequence). The chain's CDR3 is CASSFPGGRETQYL. CDR3 bases: TGTGCCAGCAGCTTTCCAGGGGGCAGAGAGACCCAGTACCTC.

At least ten counts were recorded for this clonotype. The V call is TRBV12-3 or TRBV12-4, the J call TRBJ1-6, with D possibly matching TRBD1 (6 bases). V was shortened by 4 bases and J by 9 bases, with 19 bases between the two germline ends. The CDR3 covers 16 residues. In nucleotides, the CDR3 is TGTGCCAGCAGTTCGGGACCACAGGGAATAGGTTCACCCCTCCACTTT. Its translation is CASSSGPQGIGSPLHF.

This chain joins TRBV19 and TRBJ1-1; 9 bases are a match to TRBD1. Germline V lookup: CDR1 LNHDA, CDR2 SQIVND (reference sequence). The CDR3 spans 15 residues. Unmatched junction bases numbered 10, after V lost 5 bases and J lost 6 bases. This CDR3 is CASSERQGGKSEAFF. Written as DNA, the CDR3 is TGTGCCAGTAGTGAAAGACAGGGGGGTAAATCTGAAGCTTTCTTT. Looking up the rest from reference TRBV19 and TRBJ1-1 gives the full variable domain: DGGITQSPKYLFRKEGQNVTLSCEQNLNHDAMYWYRQDPGQGLRLIYYSQIVNDFQKGDIAEGYSVSREKKESFPLTVTSAQKNPTAFYLCASSERQGGKSEAFFGQGTRLTVV.

The table lists this clonotype with many counts. The chain couples TRBV19 to TRBJ2-7; the D gene could be TRBD1 or TRBD2 (5 bases each). V lost 2 bases, J lost 5 bases, and 10 bases lay in between. Germline CDR1 is LNHDA and CDR2 is SQIVND (reference sequence). This CDR3 contains 13 residues. CDR3 DNA: TGTGCCAGTAGTATAACCGAGGGGAACGAGCAGTACTTC. It translates to CASSITEGNEQYF.

This clonotype turned up a few times. The chain couples TRBV24-1 to TRBJ2-2; 10 bases agree with TRBD1. This CDR3 is built from 21 residues. Trimming cost V 7 bases and J 2 bases; bases outside gene matches: 21. Per the germline V gene, CDR1 is KGHDR and CDR2 is SFDVKD. CDR3 residues: CATRPGSRDRGFQLNTGELFF. In nucleotides, the CDR3 is TGTGCCACCAGACCAGGATCCCGGGACAGGGGCTTCCAACTAAACACCGGGGAGCTGTTTTTT.

This clonotype was seen repeatedly, ten times or more. The chain combines TRBV12-3 or TRBV12-4 with TRBJ1-2; TRBD1 matches at 8 bases. This CDR3 comprises 13 residues. With 5 bases clipped from V and 8 bases from J, the junction kept 7 bases outside the gene matches. The CDR3 reads CASSPDRGRGYTF. CDR3 sequence (DNA): TGTGCCAGCAGTCCCGACAGGGGAAGGGGCTACACCTTC.

Many counts were recorded for this clonotype. This rearrangement joins TRBV7-8 to TRBJ2-7; D unclear. The length of the CDR3 is 13 residues. Between the trimmed V and J ends, which lost 3 bases and 0 bases, there was a span of 6 bases. The germline gives CDR1 SGHVS, CDR2 FQNEAQ. The CDR3 DNA follows: TGTGCCAGCAGCTTCCCGAGCTCCTACGAGCAGTACTTC. This gives the protein CASSFPSSYEQYF.